This T cell receptor (beta chain) was observed in a study of blood T cells in healthy people across ages. The V segment lost 3 bases and the J segment 7 bases; nucleotides outside the gene matches: 14. The germline V gene encodes CDR1 SGHTS and CDR2 YDEGEE. The CDR3 contains 16 residues. Findings of the study overall: The authors considered diversity estimates from one million T cells to be underestimates.

It was with a sample-barcoded 5' primer and a J-beta primer mix that a second PCR of roughly 7 to 11 cycles was run. TCRdb reprocessed the 5' RACE reads via MiXCR and lists one record per CDR3 protein. The profile shows about 1.8 million distinct CDR3 sequences, approximately 50% of them singletons. Of note for this clonotype: Its target is unknown.

The TCR sequence derives from a woman aged 35 to 49 in good health. This sequence joins TRBV5-8 and TRBJ2-5; 8 bases match TRBD1. The source material was blood. This chain's CDR3 is CASSSGQGIHLGTQYF. The CDR3 nucleotides read TGTGCCAGCAGCTCAGGACAGGGAATCCACCTAGGGACCCAGTACTTC.